These 19 T cell receptor beta chains were all obtained from the same sample, sequenced in a study of blood T cells in healthy people across ages. Together with a sample-barcoded 5' primer, a J-beta primer mix was included in a second PCR lasting roughly 6 to 12 cycles. TCRdb passed the 5' RACE reads through MiXCR, listing each CDR3 protein once. This sample has hundreds of thousands of distinct CDR3 sequences; about 30% occur once, and the top ten carry about a sixth. The sample consisted of blood. These receptors came from a woman at least 80 years old in good health.

The sample holds many counts of this clonotype. The chain uses TRBV20-1 and TRBJ2-1, with a possible D match to TRBD2 (5 bases). V shed 2 bases and J shed 10 bases, with 24 bases lying between them. Germline CDR1 DFQATT, CDR2 SNEGSKA (reference sequence). The CDR3 contains 16 residues. CDR3 bases: TGCAGTGCTAGATCACTCAGCGGAGGCAAACTGGGCGAGCAGTTCTTC. Translating it yields CSARSLSGGKLGEQFF.

With regard to this clonotype: A single base separates this from a much larger clone, so it may be a read error. Here the CDR3 reads CSASAPGQGALGEQYF. As DNA, the CDR3 is TGCAGTGCTAGTGCTCCGGGACAGGGGGCGCTAGGGGAGCAGTACTTC. The chain couples TRBV20-1 to TRBJ2-7; TRBD1 agrees at 12 bases. The CDR3 is made up of 16 amino acids. CDR1 is DFQATT, CDR2 SNEGSKA, per germline (reference sequence). Unmatched junction bases numbered 13, after V lost 3 bases and J lost 7 bases.

This clonotype was detected ten times or more. The chain couples TRBV24-1 to TRBJ2-1; TRBD1 agrees at 10 bases. J lost 8 bases, V lost 7 bases, and 7 bases had no gene match. CDR3 length equals 14 residues. CDR1 and CDR2 (germline): KGHDR, SFDVKD. CDR3 loop: CATSTTGGKYEQFF. The CDR3 DNA follows: TGTGCCACCAGCACGACAGGGGGCAAATATGAGCAGTTCTTC.

The table lists this clonotype with many counts. The chain links TRBV4-2 to TRBJ2-1; 10 nucleotides line up with TRBD2. The CDR3 has 17 amino acids. The V gene's germline CDR1 is LGHNA and CDR2 YNFKEQ. V shed 4 bases and J 0 bases; nucleotides not matched to a gene: 6. The CDR3 here is CASSRDSGGPSYNEQFF. The CDR3 DNA is TGTGCCAGCAGCCGAGATAGCGGGGGGCCCTCCTACAATGAGCAGTTCTTC.

This clonotype was detected many times. The chain couples TRBV7-2 to TRBJ2-1; a weak D match, TRBD1 (5 bases). The CDR3 extends over 15 amino acids. Trimming stripped 1 base from V and 0 bases from J, with 7 bases between. CDR1 SGHTA and CDR2 FQGNSA come from the germline V gene. CDR3 protein: CASSLEGISYNEQFF. CDR3 nucleotides: TGTGCCAGCAGCTTAGAGGGGATCTCCTACAATGAGCAGTTCTTC.

The CDR3 here is CASKTTGGSGNTIYF. CDR3 nucleotide sequence: TGTGCCAGCAAGACGACAGGCGGCTCTGGAAACACCATATATTTT. The chain joins TRBV5-6 to TRBJ1-3; TRBD1 might be the D (6 bases). This CDR3 is 15 amino acids long. V gave up 6 bases and J gave up 0 bases, with 13 bases separating them. Germline CDR1 SGHDT, CDR2 YYEEEE.

This clonotype was seen repeatedly, ten times or more. This sequence joins TRBV6-1 and TRBJ1-5; D is unclear. Trimming pared 3 bases from V and 0 bases from J, leaving 6 bases between. The germline V gene has CDR1 MNHNS and CDR2 SASEGT. This CDR3 spans 14 amino acids. In DNA form, the CDR3 reads TGTGCCAGCAGTGATAAGAATAGCAATCAGCCCCAGCATTTT. As protein: CASSDKNSNQPQHF.

This sequence joins TRBV7-7 and TRBJ2-1, with D possibly being TRBD1 (5 bases). The CDR3 is 15 residues long. From germline, CDR1 is SSHAT and CDR2 FNYEAQ (reference sequence). The V end was cut by 2 bases, the J end by 5 bases, with 13 bases between. The CDR3 here is CASSLCQGIHNEQFF. In DNA form, the CDR3 reads TGTGCCAGCAGCTTATGTCAGGGAATACACAATGAGCAGTTCTTC. The full variable domain, with the rest looked up from reference TRBV7-7 and TRBJ2-1, is GAGVSQSPRYKVTKRGQDVTLRCDPISSHATLYWYQQALGQGPEFLTYFNYEAQPDKSGLPSDRFSAERPEGSISTLTIQRTEQRDSAMYRCASSLCQGIHNEQFFGPGTRLTVL.

This clonotype was picked up many times. The chain has TRBV20-1 and TRBJ2-7; 7 bases map to TRBD2. Trimming took 3 bases from V and 0 from J; bases not matched to a gene: 8. This CDR3 spans 15 amino acids. CDR1 is DFQATT, CDR2 SNEGSKA, per germline (reference sequence). CDR3: CSASLGLEVSYEQYF. The CDR3 coding sequence is TGCAGTGCTAGTCTTGGACTAGAAGTCTCCTACGAGCAGTACTTC.

This clonotype was counted many times. This chain connects TRBV29-1 to TRBJ2-1, with 10 bases lining up with TRBD1. Germline V gives CDR1 SQVTM, CDR2 ANQGSEA. J lost 6 bases, V lost 6 bases, and 8 bases had no gene match. CDR3 size: 14 residues. CDR3 coding DNA: TGCAGCGTGAGTGGACAGGGGGTTGGCAATGAGCAGTTCTTC. Its translation is CSVSGQGVGNEQFF.

V usage is TRBV6-5 and J usage is TRBJ1-5; D is undetermined. This CDR3 contains 14 residues. In germline, CDR1 is MNHEY, CDR2 SVGAGI. Trimming removed 5 bases at V and 12 bases at J, with 20 bases between. Here the CDR3 reads CASSPTLRDKRQHF. CDR3 sequence (DNA): TGTGCCAGCAGTCCAACCCTTCGGGATAAACGCCAGCATTTT.

The table lists this clonotype with a few counts. This clone may be a read error of a much larger clone one base away. The gene calls are TRBV30 and TRBJ1-1; D call uncertain. The V gene's germline CDR1 is GTSNPN and CDR2 SVGIG (reference sequence). The CDR3 has 12 amino acids. The CDR3 DNA reads as TGTGCCGGGAGTGTACAATCCGCTGAAGCTTTCTTT. Residues: CAGSVQSAEAFF.

The genes are TRBV5-6 and TRBJ2-7; D perhaps matches TRBD1 (5 bases). This CDR3 spans 14 amino acids. Germline assignment: CDR1 SGHDT and CDR2 YYEEEE. The V and J ends lost 3 bases and 10 bases respectively, with 20 bases between them. This chain's CDR3 is CASSSLGRGETQYF. In DNA form, the CDR3 reads TGTGCCAGCAGCTCCCTGGGGCGTGGAGAGACTCAGTACTTC.

The V call is TRBV12-3 or TRBV12-4, the J call TRBJ2-3; D unresolved. Trimming cost V 9 bases and J 0 bases, with 13 bases left between them. The CDR3 covers 14 residues. CDR3 nucleotides: TGTGCCAGTTATTTGGCACCTAGCACAGATACGCAGTATTTT. Translation: CASYLAPSTDTQYF.

Comment on this clonotype: A much more abundant neighbour one base away suggests this may be a read error. The chain recombines TRBV28 with TRBJ2-1, with a weak D call TRBD1 (6 bases). The DNA end lines up better with TRBJ2-7; the J call may be wrong. The CDR3 has 15 amino acids. Germline-derived CDR1 and CDR2 are MDHEN and SYDVKM. CDR3 region: CASSSGQISYNEQYF. CDR3 coding DNA: TGTGCCAGCAGTTCTGGACAGATCTCCTACAATGAGCAGTACTTC.

About this clonotype: A much larger clone differs by one base, so this may be a read error. The chain has TRBV12-3 or TRBV12-4 and TRBJ2-7; D is unclear. Trimming removed 3 bases from V and 10 bases from J, with 13 bases in between. The CDR3 consists of 12 residues. In DNA, the CDR3 is TGTGCCAGCAGTTTGTGGAAAGAGGCCCAGTACTTC. Protein sequence: CASSLWKEAQYF.

This clonotype was counted a few times. The gene calls are TRBV7-2 and TRBJ2-7; 10 bases fit TRBD2. The CDR3 is 15 residues long. CDR1 is SGHTA, CDR2 FQGNSA, per germline. After removal of 5 bases from V and 1 base from J, the junction contained 5 bases not matched to a gene. As DNA, the CDR3 is TGTGCCAGCAGCCGCAGACTAGCGGGTTCCTACGAGCAGTACTTC. Protein sequence: CASSRRLAGSYEQYF.

This clonotype was detected many times. This rearrangement joins TRBV5-1 to TRBJ1-4, with D perhaps TRBD1 (5 bases). The V end lost 4 bases, the J end lost 0 bases, and 10 bases lay between the germline ends. The CDR3 extends over 15 amino acids. Germline V gene sequence: CDR1 SGHRS, CDR2 YFSETQ. CDR3 residues: CASSPGTATNEKLFF. In DNA form, the CDR3 reads TGCGCCAGCAGCCCAGGGACCGCAACTAATGAAAAACTGTTTTTT. The variable domain in full, with the rest retrieved from reference TRBV5-1 and TRBJ1-4, is KAGVTQTPRYLIKTRGQQVTLSCSPISGHRSVSWYQQTPGQGLQFLFEYFSETQRNKGNFPGRFSGRQFSNSRSEMNVSTLELGDSALYLCASSPGTATNEKLFFGSGTQLSVL.

V and J are TRBV3-1 and TRBJ2-1; 9 bases are shared with TRBD1. This CDR3 has 15 residues. V dropped 0 bases and J dropped 8; count of bases not matched to a gene: 5. Germline assignment: CDR1 LGHDT and CDR2 YNNKEL (reference sequence). The CDR3, as DNA: TGTGCCAGCAGCCAAGATGGGACAGGGCTAGATGAGCAGTTCTTC. It translates to CASSQDGTGLDEQFF.